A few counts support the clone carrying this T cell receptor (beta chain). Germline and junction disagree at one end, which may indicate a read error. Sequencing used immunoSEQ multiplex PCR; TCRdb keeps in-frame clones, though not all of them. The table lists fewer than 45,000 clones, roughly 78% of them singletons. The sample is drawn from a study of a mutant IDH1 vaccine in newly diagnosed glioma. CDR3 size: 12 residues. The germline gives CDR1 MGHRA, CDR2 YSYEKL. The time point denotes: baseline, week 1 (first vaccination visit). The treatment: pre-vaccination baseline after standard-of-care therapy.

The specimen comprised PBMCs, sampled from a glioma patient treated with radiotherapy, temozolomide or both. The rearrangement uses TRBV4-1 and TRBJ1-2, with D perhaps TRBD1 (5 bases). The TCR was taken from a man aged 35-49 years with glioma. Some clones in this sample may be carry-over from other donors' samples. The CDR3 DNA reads TGCGCCAGCAGCCAAGACGCACAGGTCGAGTTTTTC. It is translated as CASSQDAQVEFF.